This T cell receptor beta chain derives from a study of T cell responses to AZD1222 COVID-19 vaccine. Here immunoSEQ multiplex PCR was the method, and the copy in TCRdb shows in-frame clones only, minus some. The sample has approximately 100,000 clones; about 89% are singletons. Deletions cut 2 bases from V and 2 bases from J, with 7 bases between. The CDR3 extends over 13 amino acids. Comment on this clone: Its specificity is not known.

The study's findings and limits: Clonal diversity was possibly underestimated, and the donors were mostly white British, with more females. Receipt of two AZD1222 doses was followed by a rise in Spike-specific TCR breadth and depth.

The specimen comprised peripheral blood, sampled 28 days after the second AZD1222 dose. This chain uses TRBV12-3 or TRBV12-4 with TRBJ2-7; D is unclear. This receptor was taken from an adult who received the AZD1222 COVID-19 vaccine. In nucleotides, the CDR3 is TGTGCCAGCAGTTTAATACAGCCCTACGAGCAGTACTTC. Its protein product is CASSLIQPYEQYF.